A selection of T cell receptor beta chains follows, all from one sample in a study of early T cells in non-severe SARS-CoV-2 infection. TCRdb redid the calling of the 5' RACE reads with MiXCR, one entry per CDR3 protein. The repertoire has fewer than 75,000 distinct CDR3 sequences, about 17% of them found once; the top ten carry 8% to 10%. Sequencing was performed on whole blood, taken at baseline. These receptors were taken from an adult who was a healthcare worker with PCR-confirmed SARS-CoV-2 infection or an uninfected control (not recorded which). Each CDR3 is given with its conserved first and last residue. Each record gives: clone size, V gene, D gene, J gene, CDR3 protein, CDR3 DNA. The D gene is left open where the match is weak. Rows may omit the clone size; those that give it use once, few, many or a size class.

abundance: few; v_gene: TRBV3-1; d_gene: TRBD1; j_gene: TRBJ2-1; CDR3aa: CASSMDRGDEQFF; CDR3nt: TGTGCCAGCAGCATGGACAGGGGCGATGAGCAGTTCTTC
abundance: few; v_gene: TRBV27; d_gene: NA; j_gene: TRBJ2-7; CDR3aa: CASMSRRYEQYF; CDR3nt: TGTGCCAGCATGTCCAGAAGGTACGAGCAGTACTTC
abundance: NA; v_gene: TRBV18; d_gene: TRBD1; j_gene: TRBJ1-2; CDR3aa: CASSPDRGRTYGYTF; CDR3nt: TGTGCCAGCTCACCGGACAGGGGTCGGACCTATGGCTACACCTTC
abundance: NA; v_gene: TRBV29-1; d_gene: NA; j_gene: TRBJ2-3; CDR3aa: CSVDDKSPTQYF; CDR3nt: TGCAGCGTTGATGACAAATCCCCGACGCAGTATTTT
abundance: many; v_gene: TRBV3-1; d_gene: TRBD2; j_gene: TRBJ2-3; CDR3aa: CASSQIAGGPDTQYF; CDR3nt: TGTGCCAGCAGCCAAATAGCGGGGGGGCCAGATACGCAGTATTTT
abundance: NA; v_gene: TRBV10-3; d_gene: NA; j_gene: TRBJ1-2; CDR3aa: CAISESQGNERGYTF; CDR3nt: TGTGCCATCAGTGAATCTCAGGGGAATGAACGTGGCTACACCTTC
abundance: few; v_gene: TRBV6-5; d_gene: NA; j_gene: TRBJ2-2; CDR3aa: CASKPLGHPNTGELFF; CDR3nt: TGTGCCAGCAAACCTCTGGGACACCCGAACACCGGGGAGCTGTTTTTT
abundance: NA; v_gene: TRBV13; d_gene: TRBD2; j_gene: TRBJ2-7; CDR3aa: CASSFGLANEQYF; CDR3nt: TGTGCCAGCAGCTTTGGACTAGCCAACGAGCAGTACTTC
abundance: many; v_gene: TRBV6-2/TRBV6-3; d_gene: TRBD2; j_gene: TRBJ2-5; CDR3aa: CASSYTAGDVEETQYF; CDR3nt: TGTGCCAGCAGTTACACGGCGGGAGATGTAGAAGAGACCCAGTACTTC
abundance: NA; v_gene: TRBV2; d_gene: TRBD2; j_gene: TRBJ2-1; CDR3aa: CASSPTSGSDEQFF; CDR3nt: TGTGCCAGCAGTCCGACTAGCGGGAGCGATGAGCAGTTCTTC
abundance: NA; v_gene: TRBV5-5; d_gene: NA; j_gene: TRBJ2-2; CDR3aa: CASSLLASLAGELFF; CDR3nt: TGTGCCAGCAGCTTGTTGGCTAGCCTAGCCGGGGAGCTGTTTTTT
abundance: few; v_gene: TRBV7-9; d_gene: TRBD1; j_gene: TRBJ2-2; CDR3aa: CASSSYRGRDTGELFF; CDR3nt: TGTGCCAGCAGCTCCTACAGGGGGCGGGACACCGGGGAGCTGTTTTTT
abundance: NA; v_gene: TRBV20-1; d_gene: TRBD2; j_gene: TRBJ2-3; CDR3aa: CSARSSGNTDTQYF; CDR3nt: TGCAGTGCTAGATCTAGCGGGAACACAGATACGCAGTATTTT
abundance: few; v_gene: TRBV4-3; d_gene: NA; j_gene: TRBJ2-7; CDR3aa: CASSQDRGGTYEQYF; CDR3nt: TGCGCCAGCAGCCAAGATCGTGGAGGGACCTACGAGCAGTACTTC
abundance: NA; v_gene: TRBV30; d_gene: NA; j_gene: TRBJ2-5; CDR3aa: CAWSVGVGFGPQETQYF; CDR3nt: TGTGCCTGGAGTGTCGGGGTCGGCTTCGGACCACAAGAGACCCAGTACTTC
abundance: NA; v_gene: TRBV18; d_gene: NA; j_gene: TRBJ2-1; CDR3aa: CASSPSLAYEQFF; CDR3nt: TGTGCCAGCTCACCGAGCCTAGCTTATGAGCAGTTCTTC
abundance: few; v_gene: TRBV5-4; d_gene: TRBD1; j_gene: TRBJ2-7; CDR3aa: CASSSQQGIYEQYF; CDR3nt: TGTGCCAGCAGCTCCCAACAGGGGATCTACGAGCAGTACTTC
abundance: NA; v_gene: TRBV19; d_gene: NA; j_gene: TRBJ1-3; CDR3aa: CASTSPGNTIYF; CDR3nt: TGTGCCAGTACCAGTCCTGGAAACACCATATATTTT
abundance: NA; v_gene: TRBV19; d_gene: NA; j_gene: TRBJ1-6; CDR3aa: CASTPNRGRSYNSPLHF; CDR3nt: TGTGCCAGTACCCCCAATCGGGGCCGCTCCTATAATTCACCCCTCCACTTT
abundance: many; v_gene: TRBV5-1; d_gene: NA; j_gene: TRBJ1-1; CDR3aa: CASSLGVMNTEAFF; CDR3nt: TGCGCCAGCAGCTTGGGAGTGATGAACACTGAAGCTTTCTTT
abundance: NA; v_gene: TRBV28; d_gene: NA; j_gene: TRBJ2-4; CDR3aa: CASRSDRGTLAKNIQYF; CDR3nt: TGTGCCAGCAGATCCGATCGAGGAACTCTAGCCAAAAACATTCAGTACTTC
abundance: many; v_gene: TRBV20-1; d_gene: NA; j_gene: TRBJ2-1; CDR3aa: CSARSVISSYNEQFF; CDR3nt: TGCAGTGCTAGATCAGTAATATCCTCCTACAATGAGCAGTTCTTC
abundance: few; v_gene: TRBV28; d_gene: NA; j_gene: TRBJ1-2; CDR3aa: CASSFEDLRYGYTF; CDR3nt: TGTGCCAGCAGTTTTGAGGACCTCCGCTATGGCTACACCTTC
abundance: many; v_gene: TRBV6-6; d_gene: TRBD1; j_gene: TRBJ2-7; CDR3aa: CASMTRQGSYYEQYF; CDR3nt: TGTGCCAGCATGACCCGACAGGGGAGCTACTACGAGCAGTACTTC
abundance: many; v_gene: TRBV3-1; d_gene: NA; j_gene: TRBJ1-6; CDR3aa: CASSQTRGAINSPLHF; CDR3nt: TGTGCCAGCAGCCAAACAAGGGGCGCGATCAATTCACCCCTCCACTTT
abundance: few; v_gene: TRBV6-5; d_gene: NA; j_gene: TRBJ1-4; CDR3aa: CASSYSATNEKLFF; CDR3nt: TGTGCCAGCAGTTACAGCGCAACTAATGAAAAACTGTTTTTT
abundance: many; v_gene: TRBV5-1; d_gene: TRBD1; j_gene: TRBJ1-1; CDR3aa: CASSVTTGETEAFF; CDR3nt: TGCGCCAGCAGCGTAACGACAGGGGAAACTGAAGCTTTCTTT
abundance: NA; v_gene: TRBV19; d_gene: NA; j_gene: TRBJ1-4; CDR3aa: CASSTQGNGEKLFF; CDR3nt: TGTGCCAGTAGCACCCAGGGAAACGGTGAAAAACTGTTTTTT
abundance: NA; v_gene: TRBV29-1; d_gene: NA; j_gene: TRBJ2-7; CDR3aa: CSAQDLTYEQYF; CDR3nt: TGCAGCGCCCAGGACCTTACCTACGAGCAGTACTTC
abundance: NA; v_gene: TRBV28; d_gene: NA; j_gene: TRBJ1-4; CDR3aa: CASSLATFEKLFF; CDR3nt: TGTGCCAGCAGTTTAGCGACATTCGAAAAACTGTTTTTT
abundance: few; v_gene: TRBV19; d_gene: NA; j_gene: TRBJ1-5; CDR3aa: CASMSVYSNQPQHF; CDR3nt: TGTGCCAGTATGAGCGTTTATAGCAATCAGCCCCAGCATTTT
abundance: NA; v_gene: TRBV7-9; d_gene: TRBD1; j_gene: TRBJ1-2; CDR3aa: CASSRDRAGYGYTF; CDR3nt: TGTGCCAGCAGCCGGGACAGGGCGGGCTATGGCTACACCTTC
abundance: few; v_gene: TRBV4-3; d_gene: NA; j_gene: TRBJ2-3; CDR3aa: CASSQDPSSYTQYF; CDR3nt: TGCGCCAGCAGCCAAGATCCCAGCAGCTATACGCAGTATTTT
abundance: NA; v_gene: TRBV12-3/TRBV12-4; d_gene: NA; j_gene: TRBJ2-3; CDR3aa: CASSFGASSSTDTQYF; CDR3nt: TGTGCCAGCAGTTTCGGGGCTAGCAGTTCCACAGATACGCAGTATTTT
abundance: NA; v_gene: TRBV29-1; d_gene: NA; j_gene: TRBJ2-2; CDR3aa: CSVLLSLNTGELFF; CDR3nt: TGCAGCGTGTTACTCAGTTTGAACACCGGGGAGCTGTTTTTT
abundance: few; v_gene: TRBV13; d_gene: NA; j_gene: TRBJ1-1; CDR3aa: CASSRGDTEAFF; CDR3nt: TGTGCCAGCAGCCGGGGGGACACTGAAGCTTTCTTT
abundance: NA; v_gene: TRBV20-1; d_gene: NA; j_gene: TRBJ1-1; CDR3aa: CSAQTGTYSTEAFF; CDR3nt: TGCAGTGCCCAAACTGGGACCTATAGCACTGAAGCTTTCTTT
abundance: NA; v_gene: TRBV2; d_gene: TRBD1; j_gene: TRBJ2-2; CDR3aa: CASTRDRARTATGELFF; CDR3nt: TGTGCCAGCACCCGGGACAGGGCTCGTACCGCTACCGGGGAGCTGTTTTTT
abundance: NA; v_gene: TRBV5-1; d_gene: NA; j_gene: TRBJ1-1; CDR3aa: CASSLVVPDTEAFF; CDR3nt: TGCGCCAGCAGCTTGGTCGTCCCGGACACTGAAGCTTTCTTT
abundance: many; v_gene: TRBV5-1; d_gene: NA; j_gene: TRBJ1-1; CDR3aa: CASSPGTGEAFF; CDR3nt: TGCGCCAGCAGCCCCGGGACTGGTGAAGCTTTCTTT
abundance: NA; v_gene: TRBV12-3/TRBV12-4; d_gene: NA; j_gene: TRBJ2-7; CDR3aa: CASSLAGSRYEQYF; CDR3nt: TGTGCCAGCAGTTTAGCCGGGAGCAGATACGAGCAGTACTTC
abundance: few; v_gene: TRBV18; d_gene: NA; j_gene: TRBJ2-7; CDR3aa: CASSPLGISSYEQYF; CDR3nt: TGTGCCAGCTCACCCCTGGGAATTAGCTCCTACGAGCAGTACTTC
abundance: NA; v_gene: TRBV7-9; d_gene: NA; j_gene: TRBJ2-1; CDR3aa: CASSHPRIEKVNEQFF; CDR3nt: TGTGCCAGCAGCCATCCCCGAATAGAGAAGGTGAATGAGCAGTTCTTC
abundance: few; v_gene: TRBV20-1; d_gene: NA; j_gene: TRBJ2-4; CDR3aa: CSAREWETLAKNIQYF; CDR3nt: TGCAGTGCTAGAGAGTGGGAGACCTTAGCCAAAAACATTCAGTACTTC
abundance: NA; v_gene: TRBV10-3; d_gene: NA; j_gene: TRBJ2-7; CDR3aa: CAISVGYEQYF; CDR3nt: TGTGCCATCAGTGTCGGCTACGAGCAGTACTTC